This T cell receptor (beta chain) stems from a study of control samples from healthy donors and cancer patients. Method: immunoSEQ multiplex PCR; TCRdb's copy keeps in-frame clones and lacks some. The repertoire holds roughly 150,000 clones, about 93% seen once, with approximately 2.5% in the top ten. CDR1 and CDR2 from the germline V gene are SGHAT and FQNNGV. The V gene lost 4 bases and the J gene lost 0 bases, with 10 bases spanning the gap. This CDR3 has 14 residues. The chain is built from TRBV11-2 and TRBJ2-7; TRBD1 or TRBD2 may be the D gene (5 bases each). The source material was blood. The source of this sequence is a man aged 50 or older in good health. The CDR3 loop is CASSYRDPSYEQYF. CDR3 bases: TGTGCCAGCAGCTACCGGGACCCCTCCTACGAGCAGTACTTC.